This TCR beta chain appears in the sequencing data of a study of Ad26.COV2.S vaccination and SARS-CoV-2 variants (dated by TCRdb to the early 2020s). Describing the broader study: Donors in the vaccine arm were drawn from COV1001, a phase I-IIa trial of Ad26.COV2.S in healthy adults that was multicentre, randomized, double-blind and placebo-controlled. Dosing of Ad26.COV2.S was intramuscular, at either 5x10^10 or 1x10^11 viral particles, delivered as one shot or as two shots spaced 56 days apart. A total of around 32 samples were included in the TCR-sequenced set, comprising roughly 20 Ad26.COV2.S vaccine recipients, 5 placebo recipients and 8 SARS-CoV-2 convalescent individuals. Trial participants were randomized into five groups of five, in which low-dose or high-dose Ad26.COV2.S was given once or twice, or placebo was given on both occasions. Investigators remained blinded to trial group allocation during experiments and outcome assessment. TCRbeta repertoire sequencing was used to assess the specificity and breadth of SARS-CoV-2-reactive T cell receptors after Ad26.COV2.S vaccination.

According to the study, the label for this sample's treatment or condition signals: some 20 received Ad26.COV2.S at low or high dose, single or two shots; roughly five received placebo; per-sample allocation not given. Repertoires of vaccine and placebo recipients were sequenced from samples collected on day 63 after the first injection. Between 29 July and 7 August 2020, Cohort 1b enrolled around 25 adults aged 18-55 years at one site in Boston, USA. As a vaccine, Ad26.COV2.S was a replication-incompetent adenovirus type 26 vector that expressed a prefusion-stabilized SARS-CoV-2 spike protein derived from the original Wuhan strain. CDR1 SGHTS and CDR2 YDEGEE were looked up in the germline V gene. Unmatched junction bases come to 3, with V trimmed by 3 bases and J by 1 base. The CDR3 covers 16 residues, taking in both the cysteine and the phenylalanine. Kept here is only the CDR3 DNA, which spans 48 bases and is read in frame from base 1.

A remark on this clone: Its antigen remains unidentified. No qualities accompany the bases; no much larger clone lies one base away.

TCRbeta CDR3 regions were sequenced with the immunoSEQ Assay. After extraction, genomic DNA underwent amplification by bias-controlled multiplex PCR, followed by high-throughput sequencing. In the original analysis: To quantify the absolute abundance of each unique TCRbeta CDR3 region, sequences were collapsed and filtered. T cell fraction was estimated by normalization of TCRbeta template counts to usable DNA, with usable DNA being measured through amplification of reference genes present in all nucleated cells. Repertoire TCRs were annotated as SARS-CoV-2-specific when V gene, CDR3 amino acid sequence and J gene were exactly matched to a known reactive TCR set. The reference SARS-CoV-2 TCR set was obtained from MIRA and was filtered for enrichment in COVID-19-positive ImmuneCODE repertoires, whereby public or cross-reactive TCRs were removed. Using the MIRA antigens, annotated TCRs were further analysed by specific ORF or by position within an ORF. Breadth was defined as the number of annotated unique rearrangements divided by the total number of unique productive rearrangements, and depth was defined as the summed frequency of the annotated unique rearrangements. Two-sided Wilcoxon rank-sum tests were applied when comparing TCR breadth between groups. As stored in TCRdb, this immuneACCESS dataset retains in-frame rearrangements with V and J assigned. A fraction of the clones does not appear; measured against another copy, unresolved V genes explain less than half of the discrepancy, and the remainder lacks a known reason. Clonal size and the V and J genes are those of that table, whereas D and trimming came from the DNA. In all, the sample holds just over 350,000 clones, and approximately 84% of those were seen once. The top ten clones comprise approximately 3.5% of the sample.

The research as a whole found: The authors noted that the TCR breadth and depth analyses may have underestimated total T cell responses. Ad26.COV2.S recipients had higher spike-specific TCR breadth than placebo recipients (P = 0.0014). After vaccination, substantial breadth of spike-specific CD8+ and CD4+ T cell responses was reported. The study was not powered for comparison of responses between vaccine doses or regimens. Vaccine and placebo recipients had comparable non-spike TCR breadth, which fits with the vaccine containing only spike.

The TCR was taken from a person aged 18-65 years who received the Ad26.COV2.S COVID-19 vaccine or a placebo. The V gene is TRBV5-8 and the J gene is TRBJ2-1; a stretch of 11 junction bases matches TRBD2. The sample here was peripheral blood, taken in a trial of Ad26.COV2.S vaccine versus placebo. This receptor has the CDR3 CASSSGTSGSYNEQFF. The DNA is TGTGCCAGCAGCTCGGGGACTAGCGGATCCTACAATGAGCAGTTCTTC. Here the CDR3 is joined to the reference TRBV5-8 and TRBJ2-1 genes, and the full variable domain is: EAGVTQSPTHLIKTRGQQATLRCSPISGHTSVYWYQQALGLGLQFLLWYDEGEERNRGNFPPRFSGRQFPNYSSELNVNALELEDSALYLCASSSGTSGSYNEQFFGPGTRLTVL.